This T cell receptor beta chain stems from a study of shared clonotypes between healthy human individuals. Deletions cut 3 bases from V and 4 bases from J, with 9 bases between. The germline V gene has CDR1 LGHNA and CDR2 YSLEER. CDR3 size: 13 residues. Data came from immunoSEQ multiplex PCR; TCRdb stores just in-frame clones and leaves some out. This sample has 2 million to 3 million clones, with roughly nine tenths found just once. This receptor was obtained from a man between 18 and 35 years old in good health. The sample was naive CD4+ T cells sorted from blood. Subset meaning: CD45RA+ positively selected. V and J are TRBV4-3 and TRBJ1-2; D remains ambiguous. The CDR3 spells CASSQEAGYGYTF. The CDR3 DNA sequence: TGCGCCAGCAGCCAGGAGGCGGGCTATGGCTACACCTTC.